This TCR beta chain was profiled in a study of beta chain features in type 1 diabetes. Study conclusions and caveats: TCRB CDR3 length was moderately but significantly reduced in all four CD4+ subsets of Type 1 diabetes patients.

This clone was recorded a few times. Its target is not known. The authors reverse transcribed all of the isolated RNA, so sequencing captured expressed TCRB transcripts. Data came from immunoSEQ multiplex PCR; TCRdb stores just in-frame clones and leaves some out. This sample has about 740,000 clones, with around an eighth found just once. This CDR3 comprises 14 residues. Trimming stripped 1 base from V and 3 bases from J, with 9 bases between. In germline, CDR1 is SGHDN, CDR2 FVKESK. The receptor was isolated from a man aged 18 to 35 with type 1 diabetes. The chain has TRBV14 and TRBJ1-1; TRBD1 is a possible D gene (5 bases). What was sequenced was naive CD4+ T cells from blood. CDR3 DNA: TGTGCCAGCAGCCAAGTTCGGGACGACACTGAAGCTTTCTTT. This sequence encodes CASSQVRDDTEAFF.